This T cell receptor beta chain was recovered during a study of T-cell memory formation after mild COVID-19. Comment on this clonotype: Its target is unknown.

A single record per CDR3 protein comes from TCRdb applying MiXCR to the 5' RACE reads. The repertoire holds some 250,000 distinct CDR3 sequences, approximately 10% seen once, with roughly a fifth in the top ten. General study points: CD4+ clones that contracted lay mainly in CM and EM; CD8+ ones lay in EMRA.

The CDR3 totals 13 residues. Per the germline V gene, CDR1 is SGHNT and CDR2 is YYREEE (reference sequence). The trim removed 5 bases at V and 5 bases at J, leaving 4 bases unmatched. This receptor was identified in a young man who had mild COVID-19 (a few samples of this study predate the infection). Cell type and time point are not known. The rearrangement links TRBV5-4 to TRBJ2-7, with TRBD1 identical over 10 bases. The material sequenced was PBMCs or a T cell subset sorted from them (not recorded which). The CDR3 DNA reads TGTGCCAGCAGTTGGGACAGGGGCCACGAGCAGTACTTC. It is translated as CASSWDRGHEQYF.